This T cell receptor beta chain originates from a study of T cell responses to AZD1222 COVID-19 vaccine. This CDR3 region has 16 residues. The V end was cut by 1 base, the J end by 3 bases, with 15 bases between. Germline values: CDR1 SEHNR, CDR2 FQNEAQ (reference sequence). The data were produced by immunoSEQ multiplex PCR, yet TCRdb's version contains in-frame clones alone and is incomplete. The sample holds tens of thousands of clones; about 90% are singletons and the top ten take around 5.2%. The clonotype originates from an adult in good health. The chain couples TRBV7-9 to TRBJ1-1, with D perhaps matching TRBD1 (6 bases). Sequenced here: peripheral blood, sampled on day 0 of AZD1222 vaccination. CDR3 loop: CASSLGKRGSDTEAFF. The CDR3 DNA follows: TGTGCCAGCAGCTTAGGGAAGAGGGGGTCCGACACTGAAGCTTTCTTT.